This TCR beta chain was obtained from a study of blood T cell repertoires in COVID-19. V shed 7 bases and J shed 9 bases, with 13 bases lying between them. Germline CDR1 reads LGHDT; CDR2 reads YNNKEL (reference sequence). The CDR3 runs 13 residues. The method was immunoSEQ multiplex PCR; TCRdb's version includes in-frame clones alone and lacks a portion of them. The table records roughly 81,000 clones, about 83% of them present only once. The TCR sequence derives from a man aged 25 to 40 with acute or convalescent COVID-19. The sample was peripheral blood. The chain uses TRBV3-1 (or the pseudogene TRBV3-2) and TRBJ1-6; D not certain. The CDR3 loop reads CASTEFGGSPLHF. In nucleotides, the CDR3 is TGTGCCAGCACCGAATTCGGAGGTTCACCCCTCCACTTT.